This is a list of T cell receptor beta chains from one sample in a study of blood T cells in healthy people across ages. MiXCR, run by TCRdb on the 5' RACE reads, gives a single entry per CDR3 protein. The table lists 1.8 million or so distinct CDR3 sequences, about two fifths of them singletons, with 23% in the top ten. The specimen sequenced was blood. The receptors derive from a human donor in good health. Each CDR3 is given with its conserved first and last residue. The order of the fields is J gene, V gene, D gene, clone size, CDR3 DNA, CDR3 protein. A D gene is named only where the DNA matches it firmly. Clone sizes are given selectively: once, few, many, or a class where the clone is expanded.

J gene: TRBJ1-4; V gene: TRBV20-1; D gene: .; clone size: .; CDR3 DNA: TGCAGTGCTAGAGACAATAGGGGGGACATTAATGAAAAACTGTTTTTT; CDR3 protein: CSARDNRGDINEKLFF
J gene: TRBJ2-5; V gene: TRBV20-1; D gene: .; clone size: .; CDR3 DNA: TGCAGTGCTAGTGGGGTCGGAACCCAAGAGACCCAGTACTTC; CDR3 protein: CSASGVGTQETQYF
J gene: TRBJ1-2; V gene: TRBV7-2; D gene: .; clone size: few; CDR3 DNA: TGTGCCAGCAGCTTAGAAGGTGCGGGCTACACCTTC; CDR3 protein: CASSLEGAGYTF
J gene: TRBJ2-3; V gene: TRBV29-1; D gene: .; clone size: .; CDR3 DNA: TGCAGCGTTAAACCCCGTGGATCAGATACGCAGTATTTT; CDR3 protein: CSVKPRGSDTQYF
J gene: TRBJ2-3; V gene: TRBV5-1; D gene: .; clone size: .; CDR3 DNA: TGCGCCAGCAGCTTCGGGCGTGATGTCCTACTCACAGATACGCAGTATTTT; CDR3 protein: CASSFGRDVLLTDTQYF
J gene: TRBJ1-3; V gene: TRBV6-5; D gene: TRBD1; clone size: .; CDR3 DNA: TGTGCCAGCAGAGGACAGGCAGCTGCTTCTGGAAACACCATATATTTT; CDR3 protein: CASRGQAAASGNTIYF
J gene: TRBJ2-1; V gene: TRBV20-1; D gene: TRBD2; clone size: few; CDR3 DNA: TGTAGTGCTAGCGGGTGGAGTGGGCTGTACAATGAGCAGTTCTTC; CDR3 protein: CSASGWSGLYNEQFF
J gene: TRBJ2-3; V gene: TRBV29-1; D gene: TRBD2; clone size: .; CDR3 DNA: TGCAGCGTTGAAGATCCAGACGGGGGGGCAAAAGATACGCAGTATTTT; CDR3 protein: CSVEDPDGGAKDTQYF
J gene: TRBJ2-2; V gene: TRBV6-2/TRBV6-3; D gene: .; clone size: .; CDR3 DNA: TGTGCCAGCAGCCAAACCAGGGAGAACACCGGGGAGCTGTTTTTT; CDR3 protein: CASSQTRENTGELFF
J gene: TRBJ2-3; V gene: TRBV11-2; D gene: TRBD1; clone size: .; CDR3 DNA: TGTGCCAGCAGCTTAGTACCAGGGGGCCGCGCAGATACGCAGTATTTT; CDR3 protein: CASSLVPGGRADTQYF
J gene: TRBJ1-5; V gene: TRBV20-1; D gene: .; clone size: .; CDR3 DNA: TGCAGTGCTAGAGATTGGGGAGATCACAATCAGCCCCAGCATTTT; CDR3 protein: CSARDWGDHNQPQHF
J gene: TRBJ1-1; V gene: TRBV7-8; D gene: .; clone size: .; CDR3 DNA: TGTGCCAGCAGCTTAGTCCATAGGGGCACCACAATGAACACTGAAGCTTTCTTT; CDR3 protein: CASSLVHRGTTMNTEAFF
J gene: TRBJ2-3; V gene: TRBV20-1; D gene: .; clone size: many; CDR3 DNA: TGCAGTGCTCCAGGGGCAGATACGCAGTATTTT; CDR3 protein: CSAPGADTQYF
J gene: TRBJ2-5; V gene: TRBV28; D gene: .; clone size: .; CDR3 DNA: TGTGCCAGCACCCAGTCTCGAGGGGGTGGGGGGACCCAGTACTTC; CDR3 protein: CASTQSRGGGGTQYF
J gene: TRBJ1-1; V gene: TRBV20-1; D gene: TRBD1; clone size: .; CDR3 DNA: TGCAGTGCACTGGGAAGGGGGCTAACTGAAGCTTTCTTT; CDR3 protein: CSALGRGLTEAFF
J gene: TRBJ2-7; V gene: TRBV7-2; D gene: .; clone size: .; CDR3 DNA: TGTGCCAGCAGCCACAACTGGAGTCGGGAGCAGTACTTC; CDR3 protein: CASSHNWSREQYF
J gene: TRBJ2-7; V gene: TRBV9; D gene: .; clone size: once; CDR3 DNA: TGTGCCAGCAGCGGCGACGTAATCTACGAGCAGTACTTC; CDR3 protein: CASSGDVIYEQYF
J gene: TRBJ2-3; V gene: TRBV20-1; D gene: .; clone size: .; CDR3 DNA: TGCAGTGTCGGACTAAGTTTCACAGATACGCAGTATTTT; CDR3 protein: CSVGLSFTDTQYF
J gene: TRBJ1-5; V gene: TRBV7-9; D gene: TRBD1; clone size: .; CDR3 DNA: TGTGCCAGCAGCCCAGGACAGGGGGTATGGGGCAATCAGCCCCAGCATTTT; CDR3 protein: CASSPGQGVWGNQPQHF
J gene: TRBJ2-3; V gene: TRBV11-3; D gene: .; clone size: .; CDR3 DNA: TGTGCCAGCAAGGCGACAGGGGAGGGAGATACGCAGTATTTT; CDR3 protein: CASKATGEGDTQYF
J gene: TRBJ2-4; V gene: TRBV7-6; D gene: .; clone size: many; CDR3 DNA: TGTGCCAGCAGCTTATCCCCAGACAGGGCCAAAAACATTCAGTACTTC; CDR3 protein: CASSLSPDRAKNIQYF
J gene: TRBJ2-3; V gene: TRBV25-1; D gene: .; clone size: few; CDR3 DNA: TGTGCCAGCAGTGAATGGGCGGGCTCAGATACGCAGTATTTT; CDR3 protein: CASSEWAGSDTQYF
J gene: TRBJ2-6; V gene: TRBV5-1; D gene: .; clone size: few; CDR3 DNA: TGCGCCAGCAGCGGAACCCCCGCCTCTGGGGCCAACGTCCTGACTTTC; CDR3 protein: CASSGTPASGANVLTF
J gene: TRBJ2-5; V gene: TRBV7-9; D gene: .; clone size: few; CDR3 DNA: TGTGCCAGCAGCAGGGAAGTAGCCAGGGCTAGAGAGACCCAGTACTTC; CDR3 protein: CASSREVARARETQYF
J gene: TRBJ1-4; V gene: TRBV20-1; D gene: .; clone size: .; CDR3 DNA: TGCAGTGCTGTAGGAGCAACTAATGAAAAACTGTTTTTT; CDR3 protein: CSAVGATNEKLFF
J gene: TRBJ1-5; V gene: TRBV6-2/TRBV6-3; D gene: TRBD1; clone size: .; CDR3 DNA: TGTGCCACCTCCACAGGGGAAAGCAATCAGCCCCAGCATTTT; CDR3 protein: CATSTGESNQPQHF
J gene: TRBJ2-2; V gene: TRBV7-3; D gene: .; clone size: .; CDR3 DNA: TGTGCCAGCAGCTTAATGCTGCCGTTAAACACCGGGGAGCTGTTTTTT; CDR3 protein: CASSLMLPLNTGELFF
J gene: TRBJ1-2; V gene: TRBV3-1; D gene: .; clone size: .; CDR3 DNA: TGTGCCAGCAGCCATATCCCTGCGGGACACCTCTATGGCTACACCTTC; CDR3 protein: CASSHIPAGHLYGYTF
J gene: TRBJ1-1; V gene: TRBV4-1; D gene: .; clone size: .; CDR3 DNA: TGCGCCAGCAGCCAGTCACCAATGAACACTGAAGCTTTCTTT; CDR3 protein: CASSQSPMNTEAFF
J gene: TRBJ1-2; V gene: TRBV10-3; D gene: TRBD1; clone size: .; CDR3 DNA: TGTGCCATCAGTGACTCTACAGGGGTAGGCTACACCTTC; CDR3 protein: CAISDSTGVGYTF
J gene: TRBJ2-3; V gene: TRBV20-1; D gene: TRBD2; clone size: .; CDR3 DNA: TGCAGTGCTAGATCGTCCCCCGGGACTAACTCTTTTACGCAGTATTTT; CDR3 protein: CSARSSPGTNSFTQYF
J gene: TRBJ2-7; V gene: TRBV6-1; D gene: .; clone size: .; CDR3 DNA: TGTGCCAGCAGGAGACCCGGGCATTCCTACGAGCAGTACTTC; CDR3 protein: CASRRPGHSYEQYF
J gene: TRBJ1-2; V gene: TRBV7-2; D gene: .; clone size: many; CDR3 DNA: TGTGCCAGCAGCGTGACAGCCAACTATGGCTACACCTTC; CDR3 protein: CASSVTANYGYTF
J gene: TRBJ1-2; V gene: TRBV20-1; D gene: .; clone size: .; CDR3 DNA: TGCAGTGCTAGAGATATTGGGTCAGGGAACTATGGCTACACCTTC; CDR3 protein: CSARDIGSGNYGYTF
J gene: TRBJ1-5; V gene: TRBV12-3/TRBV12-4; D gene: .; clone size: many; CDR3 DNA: TGTGCCAGCAGTTTGGCTGCCGGTCAGCCCCAGCATTTT; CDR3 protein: CASSLAAGQPQHF
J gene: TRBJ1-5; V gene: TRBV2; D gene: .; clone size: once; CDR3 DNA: TGTGCCAGCAGTGAAAACAGTTATAGCAATCAGCCCCAGCATTTT; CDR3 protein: CASSENSYSNQPQHF
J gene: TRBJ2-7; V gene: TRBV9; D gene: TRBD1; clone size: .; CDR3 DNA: TGTGCCAGCAGCGGACGGACAGGAGATACCTACGAGCAGTACTTC; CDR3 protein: CASSGRTGDTYEQYF